These 24 T cell receptor beta chains were all obtained from the same sample, sequenced in a study of regulatory T cells in long-lasting Graves disease. Arm-PCR of CDR3 regions and iRepertoire HTBI primers were used to build TCR beta libraries. TCRdb recomputed calls from the multiplex PCR reads with MiXCR, one row per CDR3 protein. The repertoire holds around 300,000 distinct CDR3 sequences, around 23% seen once, with roughly 50% in the top ten. Specified time point: persistent/refractory GD, antithyroid drugs over 5 years with positive TRAb. Following extraction of RNA from PBMCs, that RNA was used to make the TCR library. Sequenced material: peripheral blood mononuclear cells (PBMCs), taken when the disease was refractory, from a patient treated with antithyroid drugs. These receptors came from a female donor with Graves disease.

This clonotype appeared a few times. This rearrangement joins TRBV7-2 to TRBJ2-7; D not certain. This CDR3 has 13 residues. V was cut by 3 bases and J by 5 bases, with 11 bases left in between. The germline CDR1 and CDR2 sequences are SGHTA and FQGNSA. DNA of the CDR3: TGTGCCAGCAGCTTTGCGCTAGGGAACGAGCAGTACTTC. It yields the protein CASSFALGNEQYF.

The chain employs TRBV29-1 and TRBJ1-5, with a tentative D call TRBD1 (5 bases). Germline values: CDR1 SQVTM, CDR2 ANQGSEA. There are 13 residues in the CDR3. With 5 bases removed from V and 6 bases from J, the gap between germline ends came to 14 bases. The CDR3 DNA follows: TGCAGCGTTTCCCAAGCGCAGGGTCAGCCCCAGCATTTT. Translation gives CSVSQAQGQPQHF.

V usage is TRBV12-3 or TRBV12-4 and J usage is TRBJ2-5; 10 nucleotides line up with TRBD2. This CDR3 is 17 amino acids long. Unmatched junction bases numbered 13, after V lost 5 bases and J lost 4 bases. The CDR3 protein is CASSVRTSGARVETQYF. Here the CDR3 DNA reads TGTGCCAGCAGTGTTAGGACTAGCGGAGCGAGGGTAGAGACCCAGTACTTC.

This clonotype was recorded at least ten times. V gene TRBV6-9 combines with J gene TRBJ1-1; 8 bases map to TRBD1. Germline loops: CDR1 MNHGY, CDR2 SVAAGI. V shed 3 bases and J 7 bases; nucleotides not matched to a gene: 10. The CDR3 loop spans 15 amino acids. CDR3 nucleotides: TGTGCCAGCAGTTACTTGGGACAGGCTGAACTTGAAGCTTTCTTT. Protein product: CASSYLGQAELEAFF.

Many counts were recorded for this clonotype. CDR3 in DNA: TGTGCCAGTCAGTCATATCCAGGGGCAAGCTACGAGCAGTACTTC. Translated, it gives CASQSYPGASYEQYF. The gene calls are TRBV6-1 and TRBJ2-7, with D perhaps matching TRBD1 (6 bases). Germline V lookup: CDR1 MNHNS, CDR2 SASEGT. The CDR3 totals 15 residues. V lost 9 bases and J 3 bases, leaving 21 bases between the germline ends.

The V call is TRBV19, the J call TRBJ1-1; D is perhaps TRBD1 (6 bases). The germline V gene has CDR1 LNHDA and CDR2 SQIVND (reference sequence). The CDR3 is 14 residues long. V lost 8 bases, J lost 7 bases, and 20 bases lay in between. CDR3 region: CASALDRGGLEAFF. In DNA, the CDR3 is TGTGCCAGTGCTTTGGACAGAGGTGGCCTTGAAGCTTTCTTT.

A word on this clonotype: An end of the junction does not agree with germline; a read error may underlie this. The J gene is TRBJ2-1, the V gene TRBV7-7; a possible D gene is TRBD1 (5 bases). This CDR3 is 13 amino acids long. The germline gives CDR1 SSHAT, CDR2 FNYEAQ (reference sequence). CDR3 nucleotide sequence: TGTGCTAGCAGCCCGACAGTTTACAATGAGCAGTTCTTC. This gives the protein CASSPTVYNEQFF.

The chain is built from TRBV7-9 and TRBJ2-7; possible D gene TRBD2, 5 bases. Trimming took off 5 bases at V and 6 bases at J, with 17 bases between the two ends. Germline V lookup: CDR1 SEHNR, CDR2 FQNEAQ (reference sequence). There are 14 residues in the CDR3. CDR3 amino acids: CASSRSEAVPEQYF. The CDR3 nucleotides read TGTGCCAGCAGCCGTAGCGAGGCTGTACCCGAGCAGTACTTC. The whole variable domain, remainder taken from reference TRBV7-9 and TRBJ2-7, is DTGVSQNPRHKITKRGQNVTFRCDPISEHNRLYWYRQTLGQGPEFLTYFQNEAQLEKSRLLSDRFSAERPKGSFSTLEIQRTEQGDSAMYLCASSRSEAVPEQYFGPGTRLTVT.

This clonotype was found many times. The chain uses TRBV6-1 and TRBJ2-7, with unresolved D. V dropped 6 bases and J dropped 6 bases, with 12 bases sitting between them. The CDR3 runs 12 residues. Germline V gene lookup returns CDR1 MNHNS and CDR2 SASEGT. CDR3 DNA: TGTGCCAGCAGGATGGGCTGGGGCGAGCAGTACTTC. Protein sequence: CASRMGWGEQYF.

This clonotype was observed at least ten times. The gene calls are TRBV7-9 and TRBJ1-2, with unresolved D. Germline V gene lookup returns CDR1 SEHNR and CDR2 FQNEAQ (reference sequence). The length of the CDR3 is 15 residues. V dropped 2 bases and J dropped 4 bases, with 14 bases sitting between them. Here the CDR3 DNA reads TGTGCCAGCAGCTTATTAGAAGGAGCGGGCTATGGCTACACCTTC. Its translation is CASSLLEGAGYGYTF.

Comment on this clonotype: Only one base separates this from a far larger clonotype, so it likely reflects a read error. V and J are TRBV7-8 and TRBJ2-7, with D unclear. Germline CDR1 reads SGHVS; CDR2 reads FQNEAQ. This CDR3 has 12 residues. In DNA, the CDR3 is TGTGCCAGCGGCTTAGGCCTCTACGAGCAGTACTTC. It is translated as CASGLGLYEQYF.

This clonotype was observed at least ten times. This sequence joins TRBV7-2 and TRBJ2-5, with D unclear. The CDR3 is 13 amino acids. Deletions cut 5 bases from V and 6 bases from J, with 13 bases between. Germline assignment: CDR1 SGHTA and CDR2 FQGNSA. CDR3 bases: TGTGCCAGCAGCCCGGTGACTCGGAAGACCCAGTACTTC. Its translation is CASSPVTRKTQYF.

This clonotype was counted a few times. V is TRBV9 and J is TRBJ2-5; D is ambiguous. Germline CDR1 is SGDLS and CDR2 is YYNGEE. Trimming stripped 0 bases from V and 2 bases from J, with 8 bases between. The CDR3 length is 14 residues. As DNA, the CDR3 is TGTGCCAGCAGCGTAGCTCCCGGACAAGAGACCCAGTACTTC. Its protein product is CASSVAPGQETQYF.

The CDR3 region is CASSGGLAGANEQFF. In DNA, the CDR3 is TGTGCCAGCAGTGGGGGACTAGCGGGAGCGAATGAGCAGTTCTTC. The genes are TRBV2 and TRBJ2-1; 14 bases map to TRBD2. V gave up 4 bases and J gave up 7 bases; unmatched junction bases: 3. Looked up from germline, CDR1 is SNHLY and CDR2 is FYNNEI. CDR3 size: 15 residues.

V gene TRBV7-6 combines with J gene TRBJ1-2, with 9 bases aligning to TRBD1. This CDR3 contains 16 residues. Losses at the gene ends were 0 bases for V and 4 bases for J; bases not matched to a gene: 6. Per the germline V gene, CDR1 is SGHVS and CDR2 is FNYEAQ. Written as DNA, the CDR3 is TGTGCCAGCAGCTTAGCGGACAGGGGAGTTCGCTATGGCTACACCTTC. This translates into CASSLADRGVRYGYTF. Supplemented by reference TRBV7-6 and TRBJ1-2, the full variable domain reads GAGVSQSPRYKVTKRGQDVALRCDPISGHVSLYWYRQALGQGPEFLTYFNYEAQQDKSGLPNDRFSAERPEGSISTLTIQRTEQRDSAMYRCASSLADRGVRYGYTFGSGTRLTVV.

Many counts were recorded for this clonotype. The rearrangement links TRBV2 to TRBJ1-5, with a weak D call TRBD1 (5 bases). CDR3 length equals 12 residues. Germline loops: CDR1 SNHLY, CDR2 FYNNEI. V was shortened by 6 bases and J by 15 bases, with 18 bases between the two germline ends. The CDR3 loop is CASSQTGTSSHF. In nucleotides, the CDR3 is TGTGCCAGCAGCCAAACAGGCACATCCTCGCATTTT.

The chain combines TRBV20-1 with TRBJ2-5; 7 bases map to TRBD2. Germline values: CDR1 DFQATT, CDR2 SNEGSKA (reference sequence). The CDR3 contains 14 residues. With V trimmed by 5 bases and J by 4 bases, 10 bases remained unmatched. CDR3 bases: TGCAGTGCTTACCGCGGTCTAGCGGTAGAGACCCAGTACTTC. It is translated as CSAYRGLAVETQYF.

This clonotype was found many times. V usage is TRBV7-8 and J usage is TRBJ2-5, with 10 bases lining up with TRBD1. The CDR3 totals 17 residues. Germline loops: CDR1 SGHVS, CDR2 FQNEAQ. Trimming removed 1 base from V and 1 base from J; junction bases left unmatched: 6. The CDR3 loop reads CASSLVGGQGFQETQYF. The CDR3 DNA follows: TGTGCCAGCAGCTTAGTAGGGGGACAGGGGTTCCAAGAGACCCAGTACTTC.

In this sample, this clonotype turned up many times. The rearrangement links TRBV7-2 to TRBJ1-1, with D possibly TRBD1 on 6 matching bases. Trimming took off 5 bases at V and 4 bases at J, with 14 bases between the two ends. The CDR3 has 14 residues. Germline assignment: CDR1 SGHTA and CDR2 FQGNSA. The CDR3: CASSPPDRPTEAFF. For the CDR3, the DNA is TGTGCCAGCAGCCCCCCGGACAGACCCACTGAAGCTTTCTTT.

This clonotype was counted between two and nine times. This sequence joins TRBV24-1 and TRBJ1-5; 7 bases are a match to TRBD1. This CDR3 contains 12 residues. The junction had 1 base not matched to a gene; V was cut back by 7 bases and J by 5 bases. Looked up from germline, CDR1 is KGHDR and CDR2 is SFDVKD. The CDR3 sequence is CATSQGDQPQHF. The CDR3 DNA follows: TGTGCCACCAGCCAGGGGGATCAGCCCCAGCATTTT.

The rearrangement links TRBV20-1 to TRBJ2-1; the D gene could be TRBD1 or TRBD2 (6 bases each). CDR1 and CDR2 from the germline V gene are DFQATT and SNEGSKA (reference sequence). The CDR3 spans 15 residues. V lost 5 bases, J lost 7 bases, and 21 bases lay in between. The CDR3 sequence: CSAWGAGLSRNEQFF. CDR3 bases: TGCAGTGCTTGGGGGGCGGGTCTAAGCCGGAATGAGCAGTTCTTC.

The chain carries TRBV19 and TRBJ1-1; D gene unclear. Germline V lookup: CDR1 LNHDA, CDR2 SQIVND (reference sequence). The CDR3 length is 14 residues. Trimming took off 1 base at V and 4 bases at J, with 10 bases between the two ends. As DNA, the CDR3 is TGTGCCAGTAGTATAGCCCTCAGCAGCACTGAAGCTTTCTTT. Translating it yields CASSIALSSTEAFF.

This clonotype was counted ten times or more. This sequence joins TRBV12-3 or TRBV12-4 and TRBJ2-5, with 8 bases aligning to TRBD1. The V gene end was trimmed by 5 bases and the J gene end by 5 bases; junction bases not matched to a gene: 4. This CDR3 region has 13 residues. This chain's CDR3 is CASSLRQGETQYF. The DNA for the CDR3 is TGTGCCAGCAGTCTCCGACAGGGGGAGACCCAGTACTTC.

This clonotype was detected a few times. The chain links TRBV5-5 to TRBJ2-7; 7 positions agree with TRBD1. The CDR3 is 14 amino acids. CDR1 is SGHKS and CDR2 is YYEKEE in the germline V gene (reference sequence). After removal of 2 bases from V and 3 bases from J, the junction contained 5 bases not matched to a gene. The CDR3, as DNA: TGTGCCAGCAGCTTCCGGGACAGCAACTACGAGCAGTACTTC. It translates to CASSFRDSNYEQYF.